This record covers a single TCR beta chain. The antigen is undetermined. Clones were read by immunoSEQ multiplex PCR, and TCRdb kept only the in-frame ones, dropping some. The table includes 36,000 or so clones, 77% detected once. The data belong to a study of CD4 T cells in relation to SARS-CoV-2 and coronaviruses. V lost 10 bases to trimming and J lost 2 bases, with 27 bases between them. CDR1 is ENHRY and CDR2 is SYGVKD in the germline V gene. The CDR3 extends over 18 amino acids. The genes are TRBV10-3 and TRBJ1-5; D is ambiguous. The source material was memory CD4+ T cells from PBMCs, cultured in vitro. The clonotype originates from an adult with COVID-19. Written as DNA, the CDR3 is TGTGCCAGCGCCGAATCGGGTCTGGGAGGGTCGCGCAATCAGCCCCAGCATTTT. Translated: CASAESGLGGSRNQPQHF.